This T cell receptor (beta chain) was identified in a study of cytomegalovirus exposure and HLA in healthy donors. The germline gives CDR1 SGHNT, CDR2 YENEEA. V gave up 3 bases and J gave up 3 bases, with 15 bases separating them. The CDR3 has 15 amino acids. This clone was found once. Amplification used 60 Vbeta primers and 13 Jbeta primers. Produced via immunoSEQ multiplex PCR; TCRdb's table is partial and in-frame only. The data show more than 85,000 clones, roughly three quarters seen once. The source of this sequence is a male donor in good health and CMV-seropositive. This chain connects TRBV11-3 to TRBJ2-7, with D tentatively TRBD2 (7 bases). The specimen sequenced was PBMCs. CDR3 DNA sequence: TGTGCCAGCAGCTTGAGGGGGGAGCGGGGCTACGAGCAGTACTTC. Its translation: CASSLRGERGYEQYF.